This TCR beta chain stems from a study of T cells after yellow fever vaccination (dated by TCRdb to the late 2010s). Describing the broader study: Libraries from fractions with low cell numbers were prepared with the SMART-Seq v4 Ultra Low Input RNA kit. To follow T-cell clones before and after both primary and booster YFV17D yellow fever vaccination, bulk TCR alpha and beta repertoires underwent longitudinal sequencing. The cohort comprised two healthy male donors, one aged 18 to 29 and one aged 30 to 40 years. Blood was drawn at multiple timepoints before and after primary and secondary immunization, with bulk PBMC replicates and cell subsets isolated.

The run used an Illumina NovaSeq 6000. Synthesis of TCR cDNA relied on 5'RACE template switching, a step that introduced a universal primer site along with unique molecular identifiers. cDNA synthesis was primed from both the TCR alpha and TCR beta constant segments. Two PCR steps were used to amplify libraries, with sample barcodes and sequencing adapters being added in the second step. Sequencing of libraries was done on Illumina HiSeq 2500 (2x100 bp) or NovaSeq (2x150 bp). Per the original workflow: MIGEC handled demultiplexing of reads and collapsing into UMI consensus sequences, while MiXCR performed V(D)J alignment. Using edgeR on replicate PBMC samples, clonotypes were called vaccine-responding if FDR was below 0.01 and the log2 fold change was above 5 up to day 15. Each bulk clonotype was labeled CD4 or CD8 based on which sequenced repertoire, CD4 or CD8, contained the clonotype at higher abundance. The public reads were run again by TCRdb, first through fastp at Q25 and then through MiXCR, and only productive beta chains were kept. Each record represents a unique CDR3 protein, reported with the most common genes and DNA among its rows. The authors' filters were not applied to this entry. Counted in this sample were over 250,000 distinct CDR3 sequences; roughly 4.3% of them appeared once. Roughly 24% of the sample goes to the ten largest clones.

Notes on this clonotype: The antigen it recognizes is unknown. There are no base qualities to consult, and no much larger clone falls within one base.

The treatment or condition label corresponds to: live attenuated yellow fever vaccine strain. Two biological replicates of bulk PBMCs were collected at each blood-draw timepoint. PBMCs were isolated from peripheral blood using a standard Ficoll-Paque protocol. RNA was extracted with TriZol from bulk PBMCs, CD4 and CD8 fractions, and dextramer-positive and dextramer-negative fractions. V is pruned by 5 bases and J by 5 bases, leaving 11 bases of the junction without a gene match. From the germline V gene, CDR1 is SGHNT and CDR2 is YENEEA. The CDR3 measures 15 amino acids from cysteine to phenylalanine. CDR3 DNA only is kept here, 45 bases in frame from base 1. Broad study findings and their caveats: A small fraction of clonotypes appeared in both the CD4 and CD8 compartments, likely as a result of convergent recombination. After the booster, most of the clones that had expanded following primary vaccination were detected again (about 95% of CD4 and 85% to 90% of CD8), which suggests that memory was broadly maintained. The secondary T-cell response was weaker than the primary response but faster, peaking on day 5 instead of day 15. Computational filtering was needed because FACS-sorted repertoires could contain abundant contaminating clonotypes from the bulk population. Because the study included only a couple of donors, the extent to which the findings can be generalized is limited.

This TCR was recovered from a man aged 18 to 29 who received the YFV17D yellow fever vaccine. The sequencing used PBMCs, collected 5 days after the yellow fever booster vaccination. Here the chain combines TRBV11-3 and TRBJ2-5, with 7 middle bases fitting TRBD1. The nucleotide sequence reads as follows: TGTGCCAGCAGCGCTCAGGGGACAGCCGAGGAGACCCAGTACTTC. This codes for CASSAQGTAEETQYF. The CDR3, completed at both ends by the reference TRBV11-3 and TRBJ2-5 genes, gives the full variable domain EAGVVQSPRYKIIEKKQPVAFWCNPISGHNTLYWYLQNLGQGPELLIRYENEEAVDDSQLPKDRFSAERLKGVDSTLKIQPAELGDSAVYLCASSAQGTAEETQYFGPGTRLLVL.